This TCR beta chain was captured by sequencing in a study of T cell responses to AZD1222 COVID-19 vaccine. Unmatched junction bases numbered 9, after V lost 4 bases and J lost 4 bases. CDR1 and CDR2 from the germline V gene are LNHDA and SQIVND (reference sequence). The CDR3 runs to 15 residues. Study outcomes and limitations: None of the repertoires were sampled until the peak T cell response had passed.

Points on this clone: Its target is not known.

The method was immunoSEQ multiplex PCR; TCRdb's version includes in-frame clones alone and lacks a portion of them. Of 140,000 to 150,000 clones listed, 85% to 95% are singletons. The sequenced sample was peripheral blood, obtained on day 0 of MenACWY control vaccination. The chain uses TRBV19 and TRBJ1-1, with TRBD1 identical over 7 bases. This TCR came from an adult in good health. DNA for the CDR3: TGTGCCAGTAGTAAGCGGACAGGTTTGGGCACTGAAGCTTTCTTT. This encodes CASSKRTGLGTEAFF.